A single T cell receptor beta chain is shown here with its context. The data were produced by immunoSEQ multiplex PCR, yet TCRdb's version contains in-frame clones alone and is incomplete. This table holds 250,000 to 300,000 clones, roughly nine tenths found once. This entry comes from a study of blood T cell repertoires in COVID-19. Background on the study: In each case, the material was cDNA or gDNA derived from T cells, B-cell-depleted T cells, or PBMCs.

Participants were aged about 18 to 95 years, lived in over 20 US areas, and enrolled virtually. Participants classified as exposed had met a COVID-19 case within 2 weeks before study entry. CDR1 and CDR2 (germline): SGHNT, YYREEE (reference sequence). V was pared by 3 bases and J by 0 bases, with 8 bases of the junction left unmatched. The CDR3 sequence is 18 residues long. This TCR was recovered from a woman between 45 and 65 years old who had been exposed to COVID-19. Sequencing used PBMCs or T cells enriched from blood (not recorded which). The chain has TRBV5-4 and TRBJ2-1, with 11 positions matching TRBD2. CDR3 in DNA: TGTGCCAGCAGCTCCAAATCTAGCGGGGGGAACTCCTACAATGAGCAGTTCTTC. This encodes CASSSKSSGGNSYNEQFF. The entire variable domain, with the rest obtained from reference TRBV5-4 and TRBJ2-1, is as follows: ETGVTQSPTHLIKTRGQQVTLRCSSQSGHNTVSWYQQALGQGPQFIFQYYREEENGRGNFPPRFSGLQFPNYSSELNVNALELDDSALYLCASSSKSSGGNSYNEQFFGPGTRLTVL.